The rows below give T cell receptor beta chains drawn from one sample of a study of T cells in Graves' hyperthyroidism and ophthalmopathy. One entry per CDR3 protein results from TCRdb running MiXCR on the multiplex PCR reads. The repertoire holds more than 500,000 distinct CDR3 sequences, with about 16% as singletons. Sequenced: blood. Receptor source: a woman aged 25 to 39 with Graves' ophthalmopathy. CDR3s include the opening cysteine and the closing phenylalanine or tryptophan. The order of the fields is J gene, V gene, CDR3 length, D gene, clone size, CDR3 protein, CDR3 DNA. A D gene is named only where the DNA matches it firmly. Rows may omit the clone size; those that give it use once, few, many or a size class.

>TRBJ2-7|TRBV11-1|14|.|many
CASSLVGDTYEQYF
TGTGCCAGCAGCTTAGTCGGGGATACCTACGAGCAGTACTTC
>TRBJ2-3|TRBV30|13|.|.
CAWTPGPGGTQYF
TGTGCCTGGACCCCTGGTCCCGGGGGTACGCAGTATTTT
>TRBJ2-7|TRBV30|14|.|many
CAWSAGDRIYEQYF
TGTGCCTGGAGTGCGGGAGACAGGATCTACGAGCAGTACTTC
>TRBJ1-2|TRBV24-1|16|.|few
CATSEGSGRGIDGYTF
TGTGCCACCAGTGAGGGTTCGGGCAGGGGAATCGATGGCTACACCTTC
>TRBJ1-1|TRBV2|13|.|.
CGLVEGKNTEAFF
TGTGGCCTTGTGGAGGGGAAGAACACTGAAGCTTTCTTT
>TRBJ2-3|TRBV27|16|TRBD2|many
CASSQSPSGRTDTQYF
TGTGCCAGCAGTCAATCCCCTAGCGGGAGGACAGATACGCAGTATTTT
>TRBJ2-5|TRBV7-9|21|TRBD2|many
CASSLGHLAGTSGYYQETQYF
TGTGCCAGCAGCTTAGGCCATCTGGCTGGGACTAGCGGTTATTACCAAGAGACCCAGTACTTC
>TRBJ1-2|TRBV29-1|10|TRBD1|.
CSVLTGGYTF
TGCAGCGTCCTGACAGGGGGCTACACCTTC
>TRBJ2-7|TRBV18|17|TRBD2|many
CASSPPGWQGGDYEQYF
TGTGCCAGCTCACCGCCCGGATGGCAGGGAGGGGACTACGAGCAGTACTTC
>TRBJ2-1|TRBV20-1|14|.|many
CSARDPATGNEQFF
TGCAGTGCTAGAGACCCAGCTACAGGGAATGAGCAGTTCTTC
>TRBJ2-7|TRBV10-1|14|TRBD2|few
CASSDGGSSYEQYF
TGCGCCAGCAGTGATGGCGGGAGCTCCTACGAGCAGTACTTC
>TRBJ2-5|TRBV28|16|TRBD1|.
CASSTDGDRGRKTQYF
TGTGCCAGCAGTACCGACGGGGACAGGGGTAGGAAGACCCAGTACTTC
>TRBJ2-1|TRBV20-1|15|TRBD2|few
CSARGLAGGDNEQFF
TGCAGTGCTAGAGGACTAGCGGGAGGAGACAATGAGCAGTTCTTC
>TRBJ2-7|TRBV28|17|TRBD2|many
CASSPTGAGLEHYEQYF
TGTGCCAGCAGTCCCACGGGCGCGGGACTAGAGCACTACGAGCAGTACTTC
>TRBJ2-2|TRBV7-9|15|.|.
CASSSIGVSTGELFF
TGTGCCAGCAGCTCCATAGGAGTATCTACCGGGGAGCTGTTTTTT
>TRBJ1-3|TRBV7-8|16|.|few
CASGLRHLIAGNTIYF
TGTGCCAGCGGCTTACGGCATTTGATCGCTGGAAACACCATATATTTT
>TRBJ1-4|TRBV20-1|14|.|.
CSARGDNRDEKLFF
TGCAGTGCTAGAGGGGACAATCGGGATGAAAAACTGTTTTTT
>TRBJ1-1|TRBV11-2|13|.|many
CASSEGSNTEAFF
TGTGCCAGCAGCGAGGGGTCGAACACTGAAGCTTTCTTT
>TRBJ2-1|TRBV7-9|11|.|many
CASSSGIIQFF
TGTGCCAGCAGCTCCGGGATTATACAGTTCTTC
>TRBJ1-5|TRBV6-2/TRBV6-3|14|.|few
CASSYVGGTQPQHF
TGTGCCAGCAGTTACGTGGGGGGTACCCAGCCCCAGCATTTT
>TRBJ2-7|TRBV6-2/TRBV6-3|13|.|many
CASSYSSSYEQYF
TGTGCCAGCAGTTACAGTTCCTCCTACGAGCAGTACTTC
>TRBJ2-1|TRBV7-9|14|.|.
CASSSTVDPNEQFF
TGTGCCAGCAGTTCGACAGTAGACCCCAATGAGCAGTTCTTC
>TRBJ2-5|TRBV12-3/TRBV12-4|15|.|few
CASSPSSGEVETQYF
TGTGCCAGCAGTCCCTCTTCGGGTGAAGTAGAGACCCAGTACTTC
>TRBJ2-5|TRBV5-1|14|.|many
CASSLGGPEETQYF
TGCGCCAGCAGCTTGGGAGGGCCGGAGGAGACCCAGTACTTC
>TRBJ2-7|TRBV12-3/TRBV12-4|13|.|.
CASSYRGSSEQYF
TGTGCCAGCAGTTACCGGGGGTCCTCAGAGCAGTACTTC
>TRBJ1-2|TRBV4-1|17|.|many
CASSQEVARVVGYGYTF
TGCGCCAGCAGCCAAGAGGTAGCCAGGGTGGTCGGCTATGGCTACACCTTC
>TRBJ2-4|TRBV19|17|TRBD1|.
CASSDRGRALAKNIQYF
TGTGCCAGTAGTGACAGGGGGAGGGCTTTGGCCAAAAACATTCAGTACTTC
>TRBJ1-1|TRBV30|13|TRBD1|many
CAWSIDRGTEAFF
TGTGCCTGGAGTATAGACAGGGGCACTGAAGCTTTCTTT
>TRBJ2-5|TRBV7-2|15|.|many
CASSLVRAIQETQYF
TGTGCCAGCAGCTTAGTTAGGGCTATTCAAGAGACCCAGTACTTC
>TRBJ2-2|TRBV20-1|17|.|many
CSARVPQGRAYTGELFF
TGCAGTGCTAGAGTTCCACAGGGACGGGCCTACACCGGGGAGCTGTTTTTT
>TRBJ2-5|TRBV12-5|13|TRBD2|.
CASAGGGGETQYF
TGTGCTAGTGCCGGGGGGGGAGGAGAGACCCAGTACTTC
>TRBJ1-1|TRBV28|17|.|many
CASSLGDNRVKNTEAFF
TGTGCCAGCAGCCTAGGGGATAACAGGGTTAAGAACACTGAAGCTTTCTTT
>TRBJ1-4|TRBV30|13|.|many
CAIGTPKDEKLFF
TGTGCCATAGGGACTCCAAAGGATGAAAAACTGTTTTTT
>TRBJ2-7|TRBV20-1|16|TRBD2|few
CSARAVTSGRAYEQYF
TGCAGTGCTAGAGCCGTAACTAGCGGGAGGGCCTACGAGCAGTACTTC
>TRBJ2-1|TRBV28|19|TRBD2|many
CASSFFQLGRPSGTNEQFF
TGTGCCAGCAGTTTTTTCCAATTGGGTCGGCCTAGCGGGACGAATGAGCAGTTCTTC
>TRBJ2-7|TRBV28|13|.|many
CASSSGLPFEQYF
TGTGCCAGCAGTTCGGGACTTCCATTCGAGCAGTACTTC
>TRBJ2-1|TRBV27|16|TRBD2|.
CASSVRLAGGYNEQFF
TGTGCCAGCAGTGTCCGACTAGCGGGGGGCTACAATGAGCAGTTCTTC
>TRBJ2-7|TRBV7-2|14|.|many
CASSWRDTSYEQYF
TGTGCCAGCAGCTGGCGGGACACTTCCTACGAGCAGTACTTC
>TRBJ2-7|TRBV24-1|13|TRBD2|.
CATSDIAGGEQYF
TGTGCCACCAGTGATATAGCGGGAGGGGAGCAGTACTTC
>TRBJ2-7|TRBV24-1|14|TRBD1|.
CATSEQGQSYEQYF
TGTGCCACCAGTGAACAGGGACAGTCCTACGAGCAGTACTTC
>TRBJ2-7|TRBV20-1|16|.|many
CSARDINYSLSYEQYF
TGCAGTGCTAGAGATATAAACTACAGCCTCTCCTACGAGCAGTACTTC
>TRBJ2-7|TRBV28|16|.|.
CASSPTDRTDVYEQYF
TGTGCCAGCAGTCCCACGGATAGGACAGATGTCTACGAGCAGTACTTC
>TRBJ2-6|TRBV20-1|17|TRBD1|.
CSASRTGSSSGANVLTF
TGCAGTGCAAGCAGGACAGGCTCGAGCTCTGGGGCCAACGTCCTGACTTTC
>TRBJ2-1|TRBV11-2|17|TRBD2|.
CASSLGLAGGAYNEQFF
TGTGCCAGCAGCTTAGGCCTAGCGGGAGGTGCCTACAATGAGCAGTTCTTC
>TRBJ2-3|TRBV15|13|.|.
CATSRVRDGTQYF
TGTGCCACCAGCAGAGTAAGGGACGGTACGCAGTATTTT